The 16 T cell receptor beta chains below were found in one sample sequenced in a study of shared clonotypes between healthy human individuals. Clones were read by immunoSEQ multiplex PCR, and TCRdb kept only the in-frame ones, dropping some. Among 550,000 to 850,000 clones listed, roughly 70% were seen once. Material: memory CD4+ T cells sorted from blood. As to subset: CD45RA-negative fraction. The source is a woman aged 25 to 39 in good health.

Only a few counts were recorded for this clone. The chain recombines TRBV6-1 with TRBJ1-1, with D possibly matching TRBD1 (5 bases). Trimming left V 8 bases short and J 1 base short, with 11 bases between. CDR3 length: 13 residues. The germline V gene has CDR1 MNHNS and CDR2 SASEGT. This CDR3 reads CASGRGSNTEAFF. CDR3 bases: TGTGCCAGCGGGAGGGGTTCGAACACTGAAGCTTTCTTT.

This clone was seen ten or more times. The J gene is TRBJ2-5, the V gene TRBV7-8; either TRBD1 or TRBD2 may supply D (5 bases each). V lost 0 bases to trimming and J lost 1 base, with 24 bases between them. The CDR3 spans 20 residues. Germline CDR1 SGHVS, CDR2 FQNEAQ. The CDR3: CASSLARWSGQGVVQETQYF. The DNA for the CDR3 is TGTGCCAGCAGCTTAGCGCGGTGGTCGGGGCAGGGAGTTGTCCAAGAGACCCAGTACTTC. Combining the CDR3 with reference TRBV7-8 and TRBJ2-5 gives the whole variable domain GAGVSQSPRYKVAKRGQDVALRCDPISGHVSLFWYQQALGQGPEFLTYFQNEAQLDKSGLPSDRFFAERPEGSVSTLKIQRTQQEDSAVYLCASSLARWSGQGVVQETQYFGPGTRLLVL.

The chain has TRBV5-8 and TRBJ2-3; tentatively, D is TRBD2 (6 bases). The CDR3 length is 16 residues. Germline V gene data show CDR1 as SGHTS and CDR2 as YDEGEE. The ends were cut back, 3 bases at V and 7 bases at J, with 21 bases in the middle. The CDR3: CASSSFYYGGDYTQYF. CDR3 in DNA: TGTGCCAGCAGCTCCTTCTATTATGGCGGGGACTATACGCAGTATTTT.

This chain uses TRBV7-2 with TRBJ1-5; D not resolved. Trimming pared 4 bases from V and 0 bases from J, leaving 10 bases between. The CDR3 runs 15 residues. The germline V gene has CDR1 SGHTA and CDR2 FQGNSA. The CDR3 DNA reads as TGTGCCAGCAGCTATGACGTGTATAGCAATCAGCCCCAGCATTTT. This codes for CASSYDVYSNQPQHF.

The rearrangement links TRBV19 to TRBJ2-6; D not resolved. The CDR3 has 15 residues. Germline V gene lookup returns CDR1 LNHDA and CDR2 SQIVND (reference sequence). Trimming stripped 7 bases from V and 0 bases from J, with 10 bases between. The CDR3 nucleotides are TGTGCCAGTAAAATAGACCGCTCTGGGGCCAACGTCCTGACTTTC. Protein product: CASKIDRSGANVLTF.

This clone was seen just once. Just one base apart from a much larger clone, this may be a read error. Different DNA sequences within this sample yield the same CDR3. This rearrangement joins TRBV29-1 to TRBJ1-5, with unresolved D. Germline CDR1 and CDR2: SQVTM and ANQGSEA. The CDR3 covers 14 residues. The CDR3 DNA is TGCAGCGTTGTAGAGGGCGCGGGCAATCAGCCCCAGCACTTT. Translation gives CSVVEGAGNQPQHF. The full variable domain, rest sourced from reference TRBV29-1 and TRBJ1-5, is SAVISQKPSRDICQRGTSLTIQCQVDSQVTMMFWYRQQPGQSLTLIATANQGSEATYESGFVIDKFPISRPNLTFSTLTVSNMSPEDSSIYLCSVVEGAGNQPQHFGDGTRLSIL.

The J gene is TRBJ2-3, the V gene TRBV7-2, with TRBD1 matching over 11 bases. The CDR3 extends over 19 amino acids. Germline V gene lookup returns CDR1 SGHTA and CDR2 FQGNSA. V trimming: 5 bases; J trimming: 2 bases; junction bases outside the gene matches: 15. CDR3 bases: TGTGCCAGCAGCCTGCGACCCGGGACAGGGGGGACCGACACAGATACGCAGTATTTT. As protein: CASSLRPGTGGTDTDTQYF.

In its sample, this clone was seen a few times. The V and J genes are TRBV4-2 and TRBJ1-3; 9 nucleotides align to TRBD1. Germline V gene data show CDR1 as LGHNA and CDR2 as YNFKEQ. Trimming took 0 bases from V and 9 from J; bases not matched to a gene: 6. CDR3 size: 15 residues. In nucleotides, the CDR3 is TGTGCCAGCAGCCAAGAGGCACAGGGGGCGAGCACCATATATTTT. Its translation: CASSQEAQGASTIYF.

This clone was picked up one time. This chain connects TRBV5-4 to TRBJ2-5, with 7 bases identical to TRBD1. Germline V CDR1 and CDR2: SGHNT, YYREEE (reference sequence). CDR3 size: 13 residues. V lost 3 bases, J lost 6 bases, and 5 bases stayed unmatched. The CDR3: CASSYRGGQTQYF. The CDR3 DNA sequence: TGTGCCAGCAGCTACAGGGGCGGGCAGACCCAGTACTTC. The complete variable domain, with remaining parts taken from reference TRBV5-4 and TRBJ2-5, reads ETGVTQSPTHLIKTRGQQVTLRCSSQSGHNTVSWYQQALGQGPQFIFQYYREEENGRGNFPPRFSGLQFPNYSSELNVNALELDDSALYLCASSYRGGQTQYFGPGTRLLVL.

This clone has only a few counts. The chain couples TRBV11-1 to TRBJ2-5; D is unresolved. There are 15 residues in the CDR3. The V end lost 3 bases, the J end lost 5 bases, and 16 bases lay between the germline ends. CDR1 is SGHAT and CDR2 is FQDESV in the germline V gene (reference sequence). The CDR3 region is CASSLSRPARETQYF. In DNA, the CDR3 is TGTGCCAGCAGCTTGTCGCGGCCCGCGAGGGAGACCCAGTACTTC.

The chain has TRBV5-1 and TRBJ2-3, with D unclear. Trimming left V 0 bases short and J 0 bases short, with 11 bases between. The germline V gene encodes CDR1 SGHRS and CDR2 YFSETQ. The CDR3 runs 16 residues. The CDR3: CASSLGLPLSTDTQYF. In DNA, the CDR3 is TGCGCCAGCAGCTTGGGTCTACCCCTTAGCACAGATACGCAGTATTTT.

This chain joins TRBV6-5 and TRBJ1-1; D not certain. In germline, CDR1 is MNHEY, CDR2 SVGAGI. Trimming removed 0 bases from V and 3 bases from J, with 5 bases in between. The CDR3 totals 13 residues. The CDR3 DNA reads as TGTGCCAGCAGTTACTCTCAGGACACTGAAGCTTTCTTT. Its translation: CASSYSQDTEAFF.

The genes are TRBV7-2 and TRBJ1-5; D remains unclear. The CDR3 sequence is 13 residues long. Germline CDR1 and CDR2: SGHTA and FQGNSA. Trimming removed 6 bases from V and 5 bases from J, with 11 bases in between. The CDR3 DNA reads as TGTGCCAGCAGTCCACTCTACGATCAGCCCCAGCATTTT. Encoded protein: CASSPLYDQPQHF.

This sequence joins TRBV6-5 and TRBJ2-3; 7 bases align to TRBD1. The V and J ends lost 6 bases and 1 base, in that order; junction bases with no gene match: 7. This CDR3 has 15 amino acids. Germline V lookup: CDR1 MNHEY, CDR2 SVGAGI. CDR3 in DNA: TGTGCCAGCAGAGGGACAGCGGAAGGCACAGATACGCAGTATTTT. Translation gives CASRGTAEGTDTQYF.

Worth noting for this clone: The sample contains more than one DNA sequence encoding this CDR3. The chain joins TRBV6-5 to TRBJ2-2; 10 bases line up with TRBD2. The CDR3 covers 16 residues. The germline CDR1 and CDR2 sequences are MNHEY and SVGAGI. The V and J ends lost 0 bases and 5 bases, in that order; junction bases with no gene match: 3. CDR3 DNA: TGTGCCAGCAGTTACTCGATACTAGCGGGAACCGGGGAGCTGTTTTTT. As protein: CASSYSILAGTGELFF.

The genes are TRBV11-2 and TRBJ1-4, with 9 bases aligning to TRBD1. The germline CDR1 and CDR2 sequences are SGHAT and FQNNGV. The CDR3 spans 14 residues. Trimming at V came to 5 bases and at J to 7 bases, leaving 5 bases not matched to a gene. The CDR3 DNA is TGTGCCAGCAGCCGGGACAGGGTTTCTGAAAAACTGTTTTTT. It encodes CASSRDRVSEKLFF. The full variable domain, in which reference TRBV11-2 and TRBJ1-4 provide the parts outside the CDR3, is EAGVAQSPRYKIIEKRQSVAFWCNPISGHATLYWYQQILGQGPKLLIQFQNNGVVDDSQLPKDRFSAERLKGVDSTLKIQPAKLEDSAVYLCASSRDRVSEKLFFGSGTQLSVL.